The 19 T cell receptor beta chains in this list originate from one sample, sequenced in a study of blood T cell repertoires in COVID-19. Measured with immunoSEQ multiplex PCR; TCRdb has only the in-frame clones, and not every one. The sample holds a few hundred thousand clones, over 75% seen once. Material: PBMCs or T cells enriched from blood (not recorded which). These receptor sequences come from a woman between 25 and 40 years old who had recovered from COVID-19.

CDR3 in DNA: TGTGCCACCAGTGATGGGGGCCCGGAGACCCAGTACTTC. As protein: CATSDGGPETQYF. The chain links TRBV24-1 to TRBJ2-5, with D possibly matching TRBD1 (6 bases). With 3 bases removed from V and 5 bases from J, the gap between germline ends came to 9 bases. CDR3 length: 13 residues. Looked up from germline, CDR1 is KGHDR and CDR2 is SFDVKD.

The chain is built from TRBV2 and TRBJ2-2, with a possible D match to TRBD1 (6 bases). Trimming pared 6 bases from V and 6 bases from J, leaving 14 bases between. The CDR3 extends over 14 amino acids. Germline V gene data show CDR1 as SNHLY and CDR2 as FYNNEI. The CDR3 DNA follows: TGTGCCAGCAGGACCGGGACAACCGCCGGGGAGCTGTTTTTT. Amino acids: CASRTGTTAGELFF.

The chain links TRBV18 to TRBJ1-1, with no clear D. The CDR3 covers 15 residues. Trimming took 3 bases from V and 2 from J, leaving 13 bases between them. Looked up from germline, CDR1 is KGHSH and CDR2 is LQKENI. Written as DNA, the CDR3 is TGTGCCAGCTCACCTCCCAGCGTTCTTAACACTGAAGCTTTCTTT. This translates into CASSPPSVLNTEAFF.

This chain uses TRBV7-6 with TRBJ2-3; the D is unclear. The CDR3 sequence is 14 residues long. Germline V gene data show CDR1 as SGHVS and CDR2 as FNYEAQ. Trimming took off 1 base at V and 6 bases at J, with 11 bases between the two ends. Here the CDR3 reads CASSLVESVDTQYF. The CDR3 bases are TGTGCCAGCAGCTTAGTAGAAAGTGTGGATACGCAGTATTTT.

The rearrangement links TRBV5-1 to TRBJ2-2, with 8 nucleotides matching TRBD2. Looked up from germline, CDR1 is SGHRS and CDR2 is YFSETQ. There are 16 residues in the CDR3. After removal of 0 bases from V and 1 base from J, the junction contained 2 bases not matched to a gene. CDR3 loop: CASSLDLAGNTGELFF. The CDR3 DNA is TGCGCCAGCAGCTTGGACCTAGCGGGGAACACCGGGGAGCTGTTTTTT.

The chain carries TRBV4-3 and TRBJ2-3, with a weak D call TRBD1 (6 bases). Germline values: CDR1 LGHNA, CDR2 YSLEER. CDR3 length: 16 amino acids. Trimming left V 0 bases short and J 3 bases short, with 13 bases between. In DNA, the CDR3 is TGCGCCAGCAGCCAAGAGGCCAGGGGCGGAACAGATACGCAGTATTTT. It translates to CASSQEARGGTDTQYF.

V gene TRBV5-1 combines with J gene TRBJ1-6; 8 positions match TRBD1. V was clipped by 0 bases and J by 6 bases; unmatched bases: 2. Germline V gene lookup returns CDR1 SGHRS and CDR2 YFSETQ. The CDR3 contains 15 residues. As DNA, the CDR3 is TGCGCCAGCAGCTTGGGTCAGGGGGCTAATTCACCCCTCCACTTT. Translating gives CASSLGQGANSPLHF.

V is TRBV7-8 and J is TRBJ2-7; D may be TRBD2 (5 bases). CDR3 length equals 12 residues. Germline V gene data show CDR1 as SGHVS and CDR2 as FQNEAQ. V lost 5 bases and J 5 bases, leaving 10 bases between the germline ends. CDR3 DNA: TGTGCCAGCAGCCCCAGCGGCCACGAGCAGTACTTC. It yields the protein CASSPSGHEQYF. The variable domain in full, with the rest retrieved from reference TRBV7-8 and TRBJ2-7, is GAGVSQSPRYKVAKRGQDVALRCDPISGHVSLFWYQQALGQGPEFLTYFQNEAQLDKSGLPSDRFFAERPEGSVSTLKIQRTQQEDSAVYLCASSPSGHEQYFGPGTRLTVT.

The chain carries TRBV28 and TRBJ1-1; 7 nucleotides agree with TRBD1. The CDR3 runs to 15 residues. V trimming: 5 bases; J trimming: 8 bases; junction bases outside the gene matches: 14. Looked up from germline, CDR1 is MDHEN and CDR2 is SYDVKM. The CDR3 DNA reads as TGTGCCAGCAGTCATCCGGGACAGCGTACAAAAGAAGCTTTCTTT. Its translation: CASSHPGQRTKEAFF.

The count of this clone is one. The CDR3 DNA follows: TGTGCCAGCAGTTTAACCCTCGGAGAGGGGGCGCGGGATGGCTACACCTTC. Protein: CASSLTLGEGARDGYTF. The chain employs TRBV27 and TRBJ1-2; 7 bases line up with TRBD1. CDR3 length: 17 amino acids. The germline CDR1 and CDR2 sequences are MNHEY and SMNVEV (reference sequence). J was trimmed by 6 bases and V by 2 bases; bases with no gene match: 15.

This clone occurred once. This sequence joins TRBV11-3 and TRBJ2-5, with 8 bases matching TRBD1. CDR3 length: 16 amino acids. V was clipped by 5 bases and J by 5 bases; unmatched bases: 13. CDR1 is SGHNT, CDR2 YENEEA, per germline. The CDR3 nucleotides read TGTGCCAGCAGCCCCCGGAGTACAGGGGGTGGGGAGACCCAGTACTTC. Protein: CASSPRSTGGGETQYF.

The chain links TRBV28 to TRBJ2-3; 8 positions agree with TRBD2. With V trimmed by 8 bases and J by 0 bases, 4 bases remained unmatched. The CDR3 has 14 amino acids. Germline V gene data show CDR1 as MDHEN and CDR2 as SYDVKM. The CDR3 DNA reads as TGTGCCAGCCACCAGCGGGGGAGCACAGATACGCAGTATTTT. It encodes CASHQRGSTDTQYF. Full variable domain (remainder filled in from reference TRBV28 and TRBJ2-3): DVKVTQSSRYLVKRTGEKVFLECVQDMDHENMFWYRQDPGLGLRLIYFSYDVKMKEKGDIPEGYSVSREKKERFSLILESASTNQTSMYLCASHQRGSTDTQYFGPGTRLTVL.

V and J are TRBV11-2 and TRBJ1-6; 8 nucleotides line up with TRBD1. The CDR3 spans 14 residues. The ends lost 6 bases at V and 9 bases at J; junction bases unmatched: 7. The germline gives CDR1 SGHAT, CDR2 FQNNGV. CDR3 sequence: CASSLDRVGSPLHF. CDR3 DNA sequence: TGTGCCAGCAGTTTGGACAGGGTGGGTTCACCCCTCCACTTT.

The rearrangement links TRBV24-1 to TRBJ1-5, with 10 bases that match TRBD1. V lost 3 bases to trimming and J lost 6 bases; unmatched junction nucleotides: 4. CDR1 KGHDR and CDR2 SFDVKD come from the germline V gene. This CDR3 spans 15 amino acids. CDR3: CATSDGGTGVQPQHF. The CDR3 region has the DNA TGTGCCACCAGTGATGGGGGGACAGGGGTTCAGCCCCAGCATTTT.

The chain has TRBV18 and TRBJ2-7; 7 bases line up with TRBD1. The CDR3 has 14 residues. The J segment lost 3 bases and the V segment lost 1 base, leaving 3 bases of the junction unmatched. The germline gives CDR1 KGHSH, CDR2 LQKENI. The CDR3 DNA is TGTGCCAGCTCACCACAGGGGGCTGTCTACGAGCAGTACTTC. Translated: CASSPQGAVYEQYF.

This chain uses TRBV5-1 with TRBJ2-3; perhaps TRBD2 as D (6 bases). CDR3 length: 15 amino acids. Per germline, CDR1 SGHRS and CDR2 YFSETQ. The V gene lost 1 base and the J gene lost 4 bases, with 13 bases spanning the gap. CDR3 sequence: CASSLRGMGADTQYF. CDR3 in DNA: TGCGCCAGCAGCTTGCGGGGGATGGGAGCAGATACGCAGTATTTT.

This rearrangement joins TRBV7-8 to TRBJ2-3; no reliable D call. Deletions cut 0 bases from V and 0 bases from J, with 10 bases between. Per germline, CDR1 SGHVS and CDR2 FQNEAQ. The CDR3 length is 16 residues. CDR3 residues: CASSLASLPSTDTQYF. Written as DNA, the CDR3 is TGTGCCAGCAGCTTAGCGAGCCTACCTAGCACAGATACGCAGTATTTT.

The chain joins TRBV9 to TRBJ1-5, with D hard to call. Between the trimmed V and J ends, which lost 4 bases and 4 bases, there was a span of 9 bases. Per germline, CDR1 SGDLS and CDR2 YYNGEE. There are 13 residues in the CDR3. In DNA, the CDR3 is TGTGCCAGCAGCCCGCAGAGGAATCAGCCCCAGCATTTT. Its protein is CASSPQRNQPQHF.

This clone occurred a few times. This chain links TRBV15 with TRBJ1-2; 8 bases align to TRBD1. V lost 0 bases to trimming and J lost 4 bases; unmatched junction nucleotides: 16. There are 19 residues in the CDR3. Germline V gives CDR1 LNHNV, CDR2 YYDKDF (reference sequence). The CDR3 loop reads CATSRDGAGTGTVSYGYTF. The CDR3 region has the DNA TGTGCCACCAGCAGAGATGGGGCCGGGACAGGCACCGTTTCCTATGGCTACACCTTC.